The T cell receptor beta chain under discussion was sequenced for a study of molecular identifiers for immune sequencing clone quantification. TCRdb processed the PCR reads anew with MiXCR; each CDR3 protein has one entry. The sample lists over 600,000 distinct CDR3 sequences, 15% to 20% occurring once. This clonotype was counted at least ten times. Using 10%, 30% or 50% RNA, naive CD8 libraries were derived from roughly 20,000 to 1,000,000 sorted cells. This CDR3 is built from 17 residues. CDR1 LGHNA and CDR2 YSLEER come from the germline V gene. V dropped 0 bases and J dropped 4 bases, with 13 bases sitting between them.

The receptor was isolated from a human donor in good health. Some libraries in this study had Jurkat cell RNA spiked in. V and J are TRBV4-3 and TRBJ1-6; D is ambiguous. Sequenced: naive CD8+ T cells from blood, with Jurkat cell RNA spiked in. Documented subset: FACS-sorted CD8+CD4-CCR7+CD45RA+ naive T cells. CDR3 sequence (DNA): TGCGCCAGCAGCCAAGATAGGTCAACCCCTTATAATTCACCCCTCCACTTT. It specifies CASSQDRSTPYNSPLHF.